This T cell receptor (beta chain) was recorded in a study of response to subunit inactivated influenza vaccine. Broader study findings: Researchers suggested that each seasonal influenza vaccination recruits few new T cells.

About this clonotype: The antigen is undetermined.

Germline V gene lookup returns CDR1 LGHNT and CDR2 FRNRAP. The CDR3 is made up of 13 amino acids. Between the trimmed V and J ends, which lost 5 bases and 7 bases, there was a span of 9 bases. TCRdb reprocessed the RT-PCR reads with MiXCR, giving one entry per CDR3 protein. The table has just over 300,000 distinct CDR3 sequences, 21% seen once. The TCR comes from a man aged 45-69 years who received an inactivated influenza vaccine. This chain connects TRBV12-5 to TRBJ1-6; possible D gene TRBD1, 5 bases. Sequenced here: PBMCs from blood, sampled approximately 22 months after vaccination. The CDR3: CASGPGLNSPLHF. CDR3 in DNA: TGTGCTAGTGGTCCGGGACTAAATTCACCCCTCCACTTT. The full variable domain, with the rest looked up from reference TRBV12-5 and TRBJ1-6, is DARVTQTPRHKVTEMGQEVTMRCQPILGHNTVFWYRQTMMQGLELLAYFRNRAPLDDSGMPKDRFSAEMPDATLATLKIQPSEPRDSAVYFCASGPGLNSPLHFGNGTRLTVT.